Detailed here is one TCR beta chain. In the original workflow: Estimated nucleated cell counts came from reference gene primer amplification. Assay: immunoSEQ multiplex PCR; the TCRdb copy retains only in-frame clones and omits some. That table supplies the V and J calls and clone size; D and trimming were determined from the DNA. The data show some 190,000 clones, approximately 84% seen once. Trimming cost V 6 bases and J 8 bases; bases outside gene matches: 5. The germline gives CDR1 MNHEY, CDR2 SVGAGI. The CDR3 runs to 12 residues. Participant age was roughly 18 to 100 years, and participants resided in roughly 24 US areas. Recovered participants had two consecutive negative NP/OP PCR tests, healthcare professional clearance, or symptom resolution. This record belongs to a study of blood T cell repertoires in COVID-19.

This TCR was recovered from a woman in her thirties who had recovered from COVID-19. Input material: PBMCs or T cells enriched from blood (not recorded which). This sequence joins TRBV6-5 and TRBJ1-2, with 8 bases identical to TRBD1. Written as DNA, the CDR3 is TGTGCCAGCAGCCCCAGGGGGCAGGGCTACACCTTC. As protein: CASSPRGQGYTF.